The rows below give T cell receptor beta chains drawn from one sample of a study of Ad26.COV2.S vaccination and SARS-CoV-2 variants. Clones were read by immunoSEQ multiplex PCR, and TCRdb kept only the in-frame ones, dropping some. The sample records 400,000 to 450,000 clones, about 90% being singletons. Sequences were derived from peripheral blood, sampled in a trial of Ad26.COV2.S vaccine versus placebo. The receptors originated from a person between 18 and 65 years old who received the Ad26.COV2.S COVID-19 vaccine or a placebo. Both conserved end residues are part of each CDR3. Fields, in order: D gene, clone size, V gene, J gene, CDR3 DNA, CDR3 protein. The D gene is left open where the match is weak. Some rows mark clone size as missing; the rest say once, few, many or name a class of expanded clone.

>.|.|TRBV7-9|TRBJ2-7
TGTGCCAGCAGCTTAGATGGCAGCTACTACGAGCAGTACTTC
CASSLDGSYYEQYF
>TRBD2|.|TRBV28|TRBJ2-7
TGTGCCAGCAGTATGCCCAGCGGGAGAAGAGACGAGCAGTACTTC
CASSMPSGRRDEQYF
>.|.|TRBV24-1|TRBJ2-1
TGTGCCACCAGTGATTTGTCCCCGGAGCCCTTGGGCAATGAGCAGTTCTTC
CATSDLSPEPLGNEQFF
>.|.|TRBV12-3/TRBV12-4|TRBJ1-1
TGTGCCACGATGAAGGGCACTGAAGCTTTCTTT
CATMKGTEAFF
>.|.|TRBV11-2|TRBJ1-1
TGTGCCAGCAGCTTATGGGGGTACGGGGAGAGCACTGAAGCTTTCTTT
CASSLWGYGESTEAFF
>.|.|TRBV3-1/TRBV3-2|TRBJ2-7
TGTGCCAGCAGTCTCTACGAGCAGTACTTC
CASSLYEQYF
>TRBD1|.|TRBV3-1/TRBV3-2|TRBJ1-5
TGTGCCAGCAGCCAAGATTCTATGACAGGGAAACATTTT
CASSQDSMTGKHF
>.|.|TRBV24-1|TRBJ2-1
TGTGCCACCAAAGGGGTGGCGGAGCAGTTCTTC
CATKGVAEQFF
>.|.|TRBV6-5|TRBJ2-3
TGTGCCAGCAGACCGGTACAGACGACAGATACGCAGTATTTT
CASRPVQTTDTQYF
>.|.|TRBV6-2/TRBV6-3|TRBJ2-2
TGTGCCAGCAGTTACCAAGTCGACACCGGGGAGCTGTTTTTT
CASSYQVDTGELFF
>TRBD2|few|TRBV9|TRBJ2-3
TGTGCCAGCAGCGTGAGCGGGAGTTCCGGTGGGGATACGCAGTATTTT
CASSVSGSSGGDTQYF
>.|.|TRBV7-2|TRBJ2-7
TGTGCCAGCAGCAGCGGACAGTTATACGAGCAGTACTTC
CASSSGQLYEQYF
>TRBD1|.|TRBV6-6|TRBJ2-5
TGTGCCAGCAGTTACGCCCGGGACAGGGGTAGGGAGACCCAGTACTTC
CASSYARDRGRETQYF
>TRBD1|.|TRBV23-1|TRBJ1-6
TGCGCCAGCAGTCCTCCCGACAGGGTATATAATTCACCCCTCCACTTT
CASSPPDRVYNSPLHF
>TRBD2|once|TRBV2|TRBJ2-3
TGTGCCAGCTCCCGGGAGGGCGGGACAGATACGCAGTATTTT
CASSREGGTDTQYF
>.|.|TRBV2|TRBJ2-2
TGTGCCAGCAGAGGAGGACTACACGTGTACACCGGGGAGCTGTTTTTT
CASRGGLHVYTGELFF
>.|.|TRBV27|TRBJ2-7
TGTGCCAGCAGGCGACTAAGCTCCTACGAGCAGTACTTC
CASRRLSSYEQYF
>TRBD2|.|TRBV3-1/TRBV3-2|TRBJ2-7
TGTGCCAGCAGCCTCGGACTAGCGGGAGTCGAGCAGTACTTC
CASSLGLAGVEQYF
>TRBD1|few|TRBV7-6|TRBJ1-5
TGTGCCAGCAGCTTGTCAGGGGGCGGGCAGCCCCAGCATTTT
CASSLSGGGQPQHF
>TRBD2|.|TRBV9|TRBJ2-7
TGTGCCAGCAGCACTAGCGGCCTGACCGAGCAGTACTTC
CASSTSGLTEQYF
>TRBD1|.|TRBV27|TRBJ1-6
TGTGCCAGCAGTGACAGGGCCGGGTTCTTTTCACCCCTCCACTTT
CASSDRAGFFSPLHF
>.|.|TRBV7-2|TRBJ1-2
TGTGCCAGCAGCTTAGCGCTTCCAGGGGCGGGTGGCTACACCTTC
CASSLALPGAGGYTF
>.|.|TRBV9|TRBJ2-1
TGTGCCAGCAGCGTAGAAGTAGGGCGCGATGAGCAGTTCTTC
CASSVEVGRDEQFF
>.|.|TRBV10-3|TRBJ2-1
TGTGCCATCAGTGATTCGCAACGGGGTCGCTTTTACAATGAGCAGTTCTTC
CAISDSQRGRFYNEQFF
>TRBD2|.|TRBV13|TRBJ2-7
TGTGCCAGCAGCCGCCACCCGGGGGGCTACGAGCAGTACTTC
CASSRHPGGYEQYF
>.|.|TRBV7-9|TRBJ1-3
TGTGCCAGCAGCTTTCAGGAGAGGTCTGGAAACACCATATATTTT
CASSFQERSGNTIYF
>.|.|TRBV7-2|TRBJ2-7
TGTGCCAGCAGCCAGTTTTACGAGCAGTACTTC
CASSQFYEQYF
>.|once|TRBV6-2/TRBV6-3|TRBJ2-7
TGTGCCAGCAGTTACGGACACTTCGCCTACGAGCAGTACTTC
CASSYGHFAYEQYF
>.|.|TRBV30|TRBJ1-3
TGTGCCTGGAGTAGTATGGAAAATACGGGAAACACCATATATTTT
CAWSSMENTGNTIYF
>TRBD2|.|TRBV6-2/TRBV6-3|TRBJ2-1
TGTGCCAGCAGTTGGCTAGCGGGAGTATCCTACAATGAGCAGTTCTTC
CASSWLAGVSYNEQFF
>TRBD2|few|TRBV30|TRBJ2-5
TGTGCCTGGAGTGTACGACTAGCGGAAGAGACCCAGTACTTC
CAWSVRLAEETQYF
>.|.|TRBV10-3|TRBJ1-6
TGTGCCATCAGTGTCACAGGGCCCCAGGGACCCCTCCACTTT
CAISVTGPQGPLHF
>.|.|TRBV18|TRBJ2-7
TGTGCCAGCTCACCACCGGGGCAGGGATATTTTCGCGAGCAGTACTTC
CASSPPGQGYFREQYF
>.|.|TRBV5-6|TRBJ1-1
TGTGCCAGCAGGGCCGGGCACACTGAAGCTTTCTTT
CASRAGHTEAFF
>.|.|TRBV7-2|TRBJ1-5
TGTGCCAGCAGCCTGGACAAGTCCATGCGGCCCCAGCATTTT
CASSLDKSMRPQHF
>TRBD1|.|TRBV5-4|TRBJ2-7
TGTGCCAGCAGCTCGGGACAGGGGATTTACGAGCAGTACTTC
CASSSGQGIYEQYF
>TRBD1|.|TRBV6-2/TRBV6-3|TRBJ2-1
TGTGCCAGCAGTTTTCCAGGGGGATTTGGAAATGAGCAGTTCTTC
CASSFPGGFGNEQFF
>TRBD1|.|TRBV4-1|TRBJ1-6
TGCGCCAGCAGCGGAGGAACACGGACAGGGGGCCGATCACCCCTCCACTTT
CASSGGTRTGGRSPLHF
>.|.|TRBV12-3/TRBV12-4|TRBJ2-5
TGTGCCAGCAGCATACTAAGGGAGACCCAGTACTTC
CASSILRETQYF
>TRBD1|.|TRBV6-2/TRBV6-3|TRBJ2-7
TGTGCCAGCAGTCCGACAGGGGTCGAGCAGTACTTC
CASSPTGVEQYF
>.|.|TRBV27|TRBJ1-2
TGTGCCAGCAGTTTATCGTACGACAGAAACTATGGCTACACCTTC
CASSLSYDRNYGYTF
>.|.|TRBV7-8|TRBJ2-5
TGTGCCAGCAGCTTGTCCAGGGAGACCCAGTACTTC
CASSLSRETQYF
>.|.|TRBV7-9|TRBJ2-7
TGTGCCAGCAGCCTACTTGGCGGGGGCGGTTACGAGCAGTACTTC
CASSLLGGGGYEQYF
>.|.|TRBV28|TRBJ1-5
TGTGCCAGCAGTTTCTCGGGGAATCAGCCCCAGCATTTT
CASSFSGNQPQHF
>TRBD1|.|TRBV6-6|TRBJ2-7
TGTGCCAGCAGTTACTCAGACAGGGGAGGGTACTTC
CASSYSDRGGYF
>TRBD1|.|TRBV12-3/TRBV12-4|TRBJ1-2
TGTGCCAGCAGCTTGACAGGGATTGGCTACACCTTC
CASSLTGIGYTF
>TRBD2|.|TRBV5-1|TRBJ2-2
TGCGCCAGCAGCCCCCGGACTAGCGGTCTTCAAAACACCGGGGAGCTGTTTTTT
CASSPRTSGLQNTGELFF
>.|.|TRBV27|TRBJ2-7
TGTGCCAGCAGTTTTAGGTGGGACTCCTACGAGCAGTACTTC
CASSFRWDSYEQYF
>.|.|TRBV4-1|TRBJ2-3
TGCGCCAGCAGCCAGCCAGGAAGGGACACAGATACGCAGTATTTT
CASSQPGRDTDTQYF
>TRBD2|.|TRBV5-4|TRBJ2-5
TGTGCCATCAAGAGCGGGAACGGGGAGACCCAGTACTTC
CAIKSGNGETQYF
>.|.|TRBV19|TRBJ2-7
TGTGCCCCATCCGTCCAGGCTTCCTACGAGCAGTACTTC
CAPSVQASYEQYF